Each of the 2 T cell receptor beta chains below was sequenced from the same sample in a study of blood T cells in healthy people across ages. A sample-barcoded 5' primer and a J-beta primer mix were used in a second PCR of about 6 to 11 cycles. Via MiXCR, TCRdb re-called the 5' RACE reads, giving one row per CDR3 protein. The sample carries about 1,800,000 distinct CDR3 sequences, approximately 28% recorded once. The source material was blood. The receptor source for this set is a woman aged 25-40 years in good health.

This clonotype appeared a few times. The chain's CDR3 is CASSERGPQHF. For the CDR3, the DNA is TGTGCCAGCAGTGAACGAGGGCCCCAGCATTTT. This sequence joins TRBV6-1 and TRBJ1-5; D uncertain. The length of the CDR3 is 11 residues. Germline CDR1 reads MNHNS; CDR2 reads SASEGT. The ends were cut back, 2 bases at V and 9 bases at J, with 5 bases in the middle.

The rearrangement joins TRBV2 to TRBJ2-7, with D perhaps TRBD1 (5 bases). This CDR3 spans 13 amino acids. Germline CDR1 reads SNHLY; CDR2 reads FYNNEI. V lost 4 bases, J lost 5 bases, and 12 bases lay in between. The CDR3 DNA reads TGTGCCAGCAGTGGGGGCTTAGGCCACGAGCAGTACTTC. It translates to CASSGGLGHEQYF.